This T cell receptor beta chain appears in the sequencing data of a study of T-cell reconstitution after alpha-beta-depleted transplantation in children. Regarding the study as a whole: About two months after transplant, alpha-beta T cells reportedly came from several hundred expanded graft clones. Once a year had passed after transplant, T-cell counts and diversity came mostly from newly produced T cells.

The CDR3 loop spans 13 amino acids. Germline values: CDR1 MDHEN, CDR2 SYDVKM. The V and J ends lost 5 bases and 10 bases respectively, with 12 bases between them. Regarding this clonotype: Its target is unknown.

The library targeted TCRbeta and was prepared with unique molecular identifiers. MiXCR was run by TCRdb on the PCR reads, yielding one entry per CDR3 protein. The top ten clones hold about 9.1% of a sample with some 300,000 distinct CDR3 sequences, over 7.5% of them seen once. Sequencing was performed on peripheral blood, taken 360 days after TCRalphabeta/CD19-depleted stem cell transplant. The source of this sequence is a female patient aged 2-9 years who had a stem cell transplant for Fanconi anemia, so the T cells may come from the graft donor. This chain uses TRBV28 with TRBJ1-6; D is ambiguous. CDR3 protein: CASSPQLGSPLHF. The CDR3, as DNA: TGTGCCAGCAGTCCCCAATTGGGGTCACCCCTCCACTTT.